The present T cell receptor (beta chain) was sequenced within a study of shared clonotypes between healthy human individuals. Study outcomes and limitations: On the whole, naive subsets had larger estimated richness than memory subsets had. The generation probabilities recorded for non-shared clonotypes fell below those of clonotypes shared by all four donors.

To note about this clone: Its target is unknown.

Clones were sequenced by immunoSEQ multiplex PCR, and TCRdb holds only the in-frame ones, with some missing. Among some 900,000 clones listed, 70% to 85% were seen once. Trimming left V 6 bases short and J 2 bases short, with 8 bases between. The CDR3 has 12 residues. In germline, CDR1 is MNHEY, CDR2 SMNVEV (reference sequence). What was sequenced was memory CD4+ T cells sorted from blood. Subset reported: CD45RA-negative fraction. This receptor was obtained from a man aged 18 to 30 in good health. The chain employs TRBV27 and TRBJ2-7; a possible D gene is TRBD1 (6 bases). The CDR3 DNA sequence: TGTGCCAGCAGGACAGGAGCCTACGAGCAGTACTTC. This encodes CASRTGAYEQYF.